Shown below are 31 T cell receptor beta chains from a single sample sequenced in a study of sequential checkpoint blockade in melanoma. The sample's treatment: randomized to nivolumab then ipilimumab (arm A) or the reverse (arm B). The protocol was immunoSEQ multiplex PCR, while the TCRdb copy is restricted to in-frame clones and leaves out a portion. This table holds 20,000 or so clones, 65% to 75% found once. The material sequenced was CD8+ T cells sorted from blood (inferred from file names), taken from a patient given nivolumab and ipilimumab in sequence. The receptors come from a human donor with melanoma.

CDR3: CASINAGGNEQYF. CDR3 nucleotide sequence: TGTGCCAGCATCAATGCCGGGGGTAACGAGCAGTACTTC. V gene TRBV6-5 combines with J gene TRBJ2-7, with D perhaps TRBD2 (6 bases). The CDR3 contains 13 residues. V lost 7 bases, J lost 5 bases, and 15 bases lay in between. Per the germline V gene, CDR1 is MNHEY and CDR2 is SVGAGI.

This clone was recorded only once. The sample holds other DNA sequences that translate to the same CDR3. This chain joins TRBV27 and TRBJ2-1, with D possibly being TRBD2 (7 bases). The CDR3 runs 15 residues. CDR1 is MNHEY, CDR2 SMNVEV, per germline (reference sequence). Trimming took 2 bases from V and 4 from J, leaving 12 bases between them. CDR3 loop: CASSLGGGRYNEQFF. The CDR3 region has the DNA TGTGCCAGCAGTTTAGGGGGGGGGCGGTACAATGAGCAGTTCTTC.

The chain joins TRBV7-2 to TRBJ2-5; weak D call: TRBD1 (6 bases). Germline assignment: CDR1 SGHTA and CDR2 FQGNSA. This CDR3 contains 16 residues. Trimming cost V 5 bases and J 5 bases, with 21 bases left between them. CDR3 amino acids: CASSATTGHLRETQYF. CDR3 DNA: TGTGCCAGCAGCGCGACCACGGGACACCTAAGGGAGACCCAGTACTTC.

V usage is TRBV27 and J usage is TRBJ1-2; maybe TRBD1 (5 bases). The CDR3 covers 14 residues. Germline V gene lookup returns CDR1 MNHEY and CDR2 SMNVEV (reference sequence). V lost 0 bases, J lost 1 base, and 6 bases lay in between. The CDR3: CASSLSGDNYGYTF. Written as DNA, the CDR3 is TGTGCCAGCAGTTTATCAGGGGATAACTATGGCTACACCTTC.

The genes are TRBV7-3 and TRBJ2-1; 8 nucleotides match TRBD1. The germline CDR1 and CDR2 sequences are SGHTA and FQGTGA. This CDR3 is built from 14 residues. V shed 3 bases and J 7 bases; nucleotides not matched to a gene: 5. The CDR3 region has the DNA TGTGCCAGCAGCTTCGGACAGGGCACGAATGAGCAGTTCTTC. This encodes CASSFGQGTNEQFF.

The chain carries TRBV5-1 and TRBJ2-3; a weak D match, TRBD1 (7 bases). The V gene lost 0 bases and the J gene lost 4 bases, with 12 bases spanning the gap. The CDR3 extends over 15 amino acids. Germline V gives CDR1 SGHRS, CDR2 YFSETQ. The CDR3 region has the DNA TGCGCCAGCAGCTTGGTTTCAGGGGGGTCAGATACGCAGTATTTT. It yields the protein CASSLVSGGSDTQYF.

The chain's CDR3 is CASSLNSHYGYTF. CDR3 coding DNA: TGTGCCAGCAGCTTAAATAGCCACTATGGCTACACCTTC. The chain is built from TRBV7-3 and TRBJ1-2; D is undetermined. The ends were cut back, 1 base at V and 3 bases at J, with 6 bases in the middle. The CDR3 consists of 13 residues. The germline CDR1 and CDR2 sequences are SGHTA and FQGTGA.

The V and J genes are TRBV7-9 and TRBJ1-6; no clear D. The CDR3 has 17 amino acids. Trimming pared 3 bases from V and 5 bases from J, leaving 17 bases between. Germline values: CDR1 SEHNR, CDR2 FQNEAQ (reference sequence). The CDR3 protein is CASSLAEVSVHNSPLHF. The CDR3 DNA sequence: TGTGCCAGCAGCTTGGCCGAGGTCTCAGTTCATAATTCACCCCTCCACTTT.

This rearrangement joins TRBV10-3 to TRBJ2-1; 7 bases agree with TRBD1. The germline CDR1 and CDR2 sequences are ENHRY and SYGVKD. With V trimmed by 3 bases and J by 7 bases, 9 bases remained unmatched. The CDR3 is made up of 15 amino acids. The CDR3 loop reads CAISERQGNMNEQFF. CDR3 bases: TGTGCCATCAGTGAACGACAGGGAAATATGAATGAGCAGTTCTTC.

The gene calls are TRBV7-3 and TRBJ2-1, with TRBD2 matching over 7 bases. The trim removed 3 bases at V and 3 bases at J, leaving 11 bases unmatched. The length of the CDR3 is 17 residues. Germline V gene sequence: CDR1 SGHTA, CDR2 FQGTGA. This CDR3 reads CASSFNPTSVDYNEQFF. Written as DNA, the CDR3 is TGTGCCAGCAGCTTTAATCCAACTAGCGTTGACTACAATGAGCAGTTCTTC.

The gene calls are TRBV5-1 and TRBJ2-5; 13 bases map to TRBD2. J was trimmed by 4 bases and V by 3 bases; bases with no gene match: 0. The CDR3 is 14 residues long. Per germline, CDR1 SGHRS and CDR2 YFSETQ. The CDR3 loop is CASSWTSGGETQYF. For the CDR3, the DNA is TGCGCCAGCAGCTGGACTAGCGGGGGAGAGACCCAGTACTTC.

A single count supports this clone. The CDR3 protein is CSVEEGTVRGYTF. The CDR3 DNA reads as TGCAGCGTTGAAGAAGGGACAGTCCGCGGCTACACCTTC. The chain employs TRBV29-1 and TRBJ1-2; 7 bases agree with TRBD1. The CDR3 sequence is 13 residues long. V trimming: 0 bases; J trimming: 8 bases; junction bases outside the gene matches: 6. The germline gives CDR1 SQVTM, CDR2 ANQGSEA.

In its sample, this clone was seen a few times. V and J are TRBV10-3 and TRBJ2-5, with 7 bases that match TRBD1. The J segment lost 4 bases and the V segment lost 6 bases, leaving 5 bases of the junction unmatched. Germline V lookup: CDR1 ENHRY, CDR2 SYGVKD. There are 13 residues in the CDR3. The CDR3 DNA sequence: TGTGCCATCAGGGAACAGGGGAGAGAGACCCAGTACTTC. Translation gives CAIREQGRETQYF.

The V gene is TRBV7-6, the J gene TRBJ1-5; TRBD1 matches at 9 bases. This CDR3 is built from 17 residues. The V and J ends lost 6 bases and 2 bases, in that order; junction bases with no gene match: 11. The germline CDR1 and CDR2 sequences are SGHVS and FNYEAQ. CDR3 bases: TGTGCCAGCAGTCCCGGGACAGGGAGGTTTGGCAATCAGCCCCAGCATTTT. The encoded protein is CASSPGTGRFGNQPQHF.

The CDR3 DNA is TGTGCCAGCAGCCGTGGGGGCGGGGGGGACGTGACGCAGTATTTT. This translates into CASSRGGGGDVTQYF. The chain links TRBV9 to TRBJ2-3, with 9 nucleotides matching TRBD2. Germline V lookup: CDR1 SGDLS, CDR2 YYNGEE. V shed 4 bases and J 9 bases; nucleotides not matched to a gene: 12. The CDR3 runs to 15 residues.

The chain combines TRBV5-1 with TRBJ2-3; TRBD2 matches at 11 bases. The junction had 3 bases not matched to a gene; V was cut back by 4 bases and J by 2 bases. This CDR3 comprises 15 residues. Germline V gene sequence: CDR1 SGHRS, CDR2 YFSETQ. The CDR3 reads CASSNSGGATDTQYF. CDR3 coding DNA: TGCGCCAGCAGCAATAGCGGGGGGGCCACAGATACGCAGTATTTT.

The J gene is TRBJ1-3, the V gene TRBV6-5; tentatively, D is TRBD1 (5 bases). V was trimmed by 7 bases and J by 4 bases, leaving 8 bases between them. The CDR3 is 12 amino acids. Germline V gene sequence: CDR1 MNHEY, CDR2 SVGAGI. CDR3 DNA: TGTGCCAGCAAGGGGTGGGGAAACACCATATATTTT. This sequence encodes CASKGWGNTIYF.

This clone was detected a few times. V usage is TRBV7-9 and J usage is TRBJ1-2, with TRBD1 identical over 8 bases. Germline CDR1 is SEHNR and CDR2 is FQNEAQ (reference sequence). V dropped 8 bases and J dropped 8; count of bases not matched to a gene: 7. This CDR3 region has 12 residues. Here the CDR3 DNA reads TGTGCCAGCCGCGGACAGGGCTCGGGCTACACCTTC. The encoded protein is CASRGQGSGYTF.

This chain links TRBV10-3 with TRBJ1-1, with 10 bases matching TRBD1. Germline V gives CDR1 ENHRY, CDR2 SYGVKD. V shed 6 bases, J shed 0 bases, and the junction held 7 bases outside the gene matches. The length of the CDR3 is 16 residues. The CDR3 coding sequence is TGTGCCATCAGCGGGACAGGGGTAACGGTGAACACTGAAGCTTTCTTT. It encodes CAISGTGVTVNTEAFF.

V usage is TRBV27 and J usage is TRBJ2-1; 8 bases are shared with TRBD2. With 2 bases clipped from V and 3 bases from J, the junction kept 3 bases outside the gene matches. This CDR3 spans 15 amino acids. Germline lookup yields CDR1 MNHEY and CDR2 SMNVEV (reference sequence). The CDR3 spells CASSLRGGHYNEQFF. The CDR3 DNA is TGTGCCAGCAGTTTACGGGGGGGTCACTACAATGAGCAGTTCTTC.

By share, this clone counts as large. V and J are TRBV28 and TRBJ2-7; a possible D gene is TRBD1 (5 bases). The CDR3 length is 13 residues. V gave up 10 bases and J gave up 2 bases, with 15 bases separating them. Germline V gene sequence: CDR1 MDHEN, CDR2 SYDVKM. CDR3: CATQGSDPYEQYV. CDR3 coding DNA: TGTGCCACCCAGGGTAGTGACCCCTACGAGCAGTACGTC.

The sample holds a few counts of this clone. The chain links TRBV7-8 to TRBJ1-2; possible D gene TRBD1, 5 bases. The CDR3 length is 9 residues. Germline V gene sequence: CDR1 SGHVS, CDR2 FQNEAQ. V was trimmed by 4 bases and J by 12 bases, leaving 6 bases between them. The CDR3 loop reads CASSSRDTF. In nucleotides, the CDR3 is TGTGCCAGCAGCTCCAGGGACACCTTC.

The chain links TRBV9 to TRBJ1-6; D may be TRBD1 (5 bases). This CDR3 contains 16 residues. The germline V gene has CDR1 SGDLS and CDR2 YYNGEE. V lost 3 bases, J lost 5 bases, and 15 bases lay in between. In DNA, the CDR3 is TGTGCCAGCAGCGCCGCTTCAGGGTTAAATAATTCACCCCTCCACTTT. Translated, it gives CASSAASGLNNSPLHF. The full variable domain, its missing parts supplied by reference TRBV9 and TRBJ1-6, is DSGVTQTPKHLITATGQRVTLRCSPRSGDLSVYWYQQSLDQGLQFLIQYYNGEERAKGNILERFSAQQFPDLHSELNLSSLELGDSALYFCASSAASGLNNSPLHFGNGTRLTVT.

V is TRBV4-2 and J is TRBJ1-5; D gene unclear. With 0 bases removed from V and 1 base from J, the gap between germline ends came to 7 bases. The CDR3 runs 15 residues. CDR1 LGHNA and CDR2 YNFKEQ come from the germline V gene. In DNA, the CDR3 is TGTGCCAGCAGCCAAGAATCGGGGAGCAATCAGCCCCAGCATTTT. Translated: CASSQESGSNQPQHF.

This clone appeared once. J is TRBJ2-7 and V is TRBV5-6, with 8 bases aligning to TRBD2. Germline CDR1 reads SGHDT; CDR2 reads YYEEEE. Trimming removed 0 bases from V and 0 bases from J; junction bases left unmatched: 2. This CDR3 comprises 15 residues. CDR3 protein: CASSLAAGASYEQYV. The CDR3 DNA reads as TGTGCCAGCAGCTTGGCAGCGGGGGCCTCCTACGAGCAGTACGTC.

The rearrangement links TRBV6-1 to TRBJ2-7, with a possible D match to TRBD2 (7 bases). Germline V gene lookup returns CDR1 MNHNS and CDR2 SASEGT. The CDR3 loop spans 15 amino acids. V was shortened by 0 bases and J by 3 bases, with 12 bases between the two germline ends. In nucleotides, the CDR3 is TGTGCCAGCAGTGAAGCTGGGGGGGCTTACTACGAGCAGTACTTC. It encodes CASSEAGGAYYEQYF.

This clone showed up just once. The V and J genes are TRBV2 and TRBJ2-7; TRBD1 matches at 9 bases. The ends lost 6 bases at V and 5 bases at J; junction bases unmatched: 8. The CDR3 loop spans 14 amino acids. The V gene's germline CDR1 is SNHLY and CDR2 FYNNEI. CDR3 sequence reads: CASSQDRGEDEQYF. CDR3 bases: TGTGCCAGCAGCCAGGACAGGGGAGAGGACGAGCAGTACTTC.

The chain links TRBV7-9 to TRBJ1-2; D is possibly TRBD1 (5 bases). V shed 5 bases and J shed 6 bases, with 16 bases lying between them. CDR1 is SEHNR, CDR2 FQNEAQ, per germline (reference sequence). The CDR3 runs to 14 residues. The CDR3 protein is CASSTGGTRNGYTF. In DNA form, the CDR3 reads TGTGCCAGCAGCACAGGCGGTACTCGTAATGGCTACACCTTC.

This clone appeared a single time. The chain recombines TRBV5-6 with TRBJ2-1, with D tentatively TRBD2 (6 bases). V lost 4 bases to trimming and J lost 9 bases, with 11 bases between them. From germline, CDR1 is SGHDT and CDR2 YYEEEE. There are 12 residues in the CDR3. The chain's CDR3 is CASSVAGSEQFF. DNA for the CDR3: TGTGCCAGCAGCGTTGCGGGATCTGAGCAGTTCTTC.

The chain joins TRBV2 to TRBJ1-2; D is possibly TRBD1 (5 bases). The CDR3 loop spans 15 amino acids. V was trimmed by 7 bases and J by 2 bases, leaving 17 bases between them. CDR1 SNHLY and CDR2 FYNNEI come from the germline V gene. CDR3 coding DNA: TGTGCCAGCAAAATGGGCCAGGGTCTAAACTATGGCTACACCTTC. Its protein product is CASKMGQGLNYGYTF.

This clone has a handful of counts. J is TRBJ2-7 and V is TRBV4-2, with 10 bases aligning to TRBD1. The V and J ends lost 5 bases and 3 bases, in that order; junction bases with no gene match: 4. The CDR3 totals 14 residues. Germline CDR1 LGHNA, CDR2 YNFKEQ. DNA of the CDR3: TGTGCCAGCAGCGGGGACAGGGGTCGCTACGAGCAGTACGTC. Translated, it gives CASSGDRGRYEQYV.